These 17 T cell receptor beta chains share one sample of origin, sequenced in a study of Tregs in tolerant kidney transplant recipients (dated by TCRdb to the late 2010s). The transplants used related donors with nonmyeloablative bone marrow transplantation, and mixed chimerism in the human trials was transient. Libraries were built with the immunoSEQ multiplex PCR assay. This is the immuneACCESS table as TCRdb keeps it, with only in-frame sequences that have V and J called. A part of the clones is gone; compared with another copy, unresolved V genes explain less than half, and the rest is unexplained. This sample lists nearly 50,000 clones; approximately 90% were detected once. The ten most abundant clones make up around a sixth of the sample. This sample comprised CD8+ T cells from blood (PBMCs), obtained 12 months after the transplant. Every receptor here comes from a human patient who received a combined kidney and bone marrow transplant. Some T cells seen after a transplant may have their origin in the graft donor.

CDR3 sequence: CASSPWTSGGRGETQYF. The CDR3, as DNA: TGCGCCAGCAGCCCTTGGACTAGCGGGGGGAGGGGAGAGACCCAGTACTTC. The rearrangement uses TRBV4-3 and TRBJ2-5; 14 bases are shared with TRBD2. Trimming removed 4 bases from V and 4 bases from J; junction bases left unmatched: 8. Germline CDR1 reads LGHNA; CDR2 reads YSLEER. The CDR3 loop spans 17 amino acids.

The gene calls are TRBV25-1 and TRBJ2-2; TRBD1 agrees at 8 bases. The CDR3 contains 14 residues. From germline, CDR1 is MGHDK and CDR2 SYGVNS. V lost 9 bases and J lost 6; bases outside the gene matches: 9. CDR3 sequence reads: CASKGQERAGELFF. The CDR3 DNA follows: TGTGCCAGTAAGGGACAGGAGAGGGCCGGGGAGCTGTTTTTT.

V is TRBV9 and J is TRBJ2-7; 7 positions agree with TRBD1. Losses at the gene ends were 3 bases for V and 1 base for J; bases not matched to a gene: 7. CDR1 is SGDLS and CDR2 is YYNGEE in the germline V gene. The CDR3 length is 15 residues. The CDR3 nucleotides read TGTGCCAGCAGCGGCCGGGACAGCTCATCCTACGAGCAGTACTTC. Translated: CASSGRDSSSYEQYF.

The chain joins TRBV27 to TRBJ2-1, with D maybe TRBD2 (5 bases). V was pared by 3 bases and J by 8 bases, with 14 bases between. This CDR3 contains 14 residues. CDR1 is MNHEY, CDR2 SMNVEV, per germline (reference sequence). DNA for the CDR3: TGTGCCAGCAGTTTCGGGGTTAGCGTGGATGAGCAGTTCTTC. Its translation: CASSFGVSVDEQFF.

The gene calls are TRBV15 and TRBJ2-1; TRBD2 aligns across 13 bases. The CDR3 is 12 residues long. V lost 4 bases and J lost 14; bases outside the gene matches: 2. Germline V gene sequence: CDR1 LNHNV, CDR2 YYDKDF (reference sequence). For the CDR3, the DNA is TGTGCCACCAGCACCGGGACTAGCGGGGAGTTCTTC. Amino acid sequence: CATSTGTSGEFF.

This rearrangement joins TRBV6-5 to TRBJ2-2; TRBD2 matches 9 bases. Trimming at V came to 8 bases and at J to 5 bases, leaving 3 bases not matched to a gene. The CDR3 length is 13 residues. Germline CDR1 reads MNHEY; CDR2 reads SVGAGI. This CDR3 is CASSSGITGELFF. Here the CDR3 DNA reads TGTGCCAGCTCTAGCGGGATAACCGGGGAGCTGTTTTTT.

In DNA form, the CDR3 reads TGTGCCAGTAGTATGGGGTCCAGGGGAACTGGGGCCAACGTCCTGACTTTC. This translates into CASSMGSRGTGANVLTF. This chain uses TRBV19 with TRBJ2-6; D is perhaps TRBD1 (6 bases). The CDR3 is made up of 17 amino acids. From germline, CDR1 is LNHDA and CDR2 SQIVND (reference sequence). V dropped 3 bases and J dropped 2 bases, with 14 bases sitting between them. The full variable domain, rest sourced from reference TRBV19 and TRBJ2-6, is DGGITQSPKYLFRKEGQNVTLSCEQNLNHDAMYWYRQDPGQGLRLIYYSQIVNDFQKGDIAEGYSVSREKKESFPLTVTSAQKNPTAFYLCASSMGSRGTGANVLTFGAGSRLTVL.

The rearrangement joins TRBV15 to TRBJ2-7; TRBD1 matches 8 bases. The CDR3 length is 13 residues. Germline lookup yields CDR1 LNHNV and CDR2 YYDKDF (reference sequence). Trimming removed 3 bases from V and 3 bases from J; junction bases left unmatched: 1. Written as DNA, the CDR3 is TGTGCCACCAGCAGGGACAGGGACTACGAGCAGTACTTC. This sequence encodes CATSRDRDYEQYF.

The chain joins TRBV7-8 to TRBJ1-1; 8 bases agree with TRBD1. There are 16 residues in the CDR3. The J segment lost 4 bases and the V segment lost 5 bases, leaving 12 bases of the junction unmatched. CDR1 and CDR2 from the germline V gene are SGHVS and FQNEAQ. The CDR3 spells CASSTNIRTGSTEAFF. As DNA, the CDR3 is TGTGCCAGCAGCACGAACATAAGGACAGGGTCCACTGAAGCTTTCTTT. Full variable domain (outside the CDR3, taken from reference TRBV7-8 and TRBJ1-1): GAGVSQSPRYKVAKRGQDVALRCDPISGHVSLFWYQQALGQGPEFLTYFQNEAQLDKSGLPSDRFFAERPEGSVSTLKIQRTQQEDSAVYLCASSTNIRTGSTEAFFGQGTRLTVV.

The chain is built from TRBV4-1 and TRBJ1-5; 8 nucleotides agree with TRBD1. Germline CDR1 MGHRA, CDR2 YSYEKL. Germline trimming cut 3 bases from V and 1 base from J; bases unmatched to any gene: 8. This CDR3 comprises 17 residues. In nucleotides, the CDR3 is TGCGCCAGCAGCCATCACGCAACAGGGGGAAGCAATCAGCCCCAGCATTTT. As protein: CASSHHATGGSNQPQHF.

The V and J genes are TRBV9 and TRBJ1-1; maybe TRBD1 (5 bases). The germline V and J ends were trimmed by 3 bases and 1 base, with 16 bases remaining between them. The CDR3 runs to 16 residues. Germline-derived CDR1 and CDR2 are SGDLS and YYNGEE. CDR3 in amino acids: CASSATSTVANTEAFF. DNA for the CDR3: TGTGCCAGCAGCGCGACATCGACAGTGGCGAACACTGAAGCTTTCTTT.

For the CDR3, the DNA is TGTGCCAGCAGCCAAGAGGAACAGGGGGCACAGGGCTACACCTTC. Its protein is CASSQEEQGAQGYTF. The chain uses TRBV4-2 and TRBJ1-2; 9 positions agree with TRBD1. Germline CDR1 LGHNA, CDR2 YNFKEQ. CDR3 length: 15 amino acids. With 0 bases clipped from V and 8 bases from J, the junction kept 7 bases outside the gene matches.

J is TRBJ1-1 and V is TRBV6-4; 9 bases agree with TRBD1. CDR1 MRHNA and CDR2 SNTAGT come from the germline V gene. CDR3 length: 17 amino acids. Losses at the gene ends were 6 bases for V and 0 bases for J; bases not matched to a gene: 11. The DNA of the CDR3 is TGTGCCAGCAGACCCTGGACAGGGGTCTACATGAACACTGAAGCTTTCTTT. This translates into CASRPWTGVYMNTEAFF.

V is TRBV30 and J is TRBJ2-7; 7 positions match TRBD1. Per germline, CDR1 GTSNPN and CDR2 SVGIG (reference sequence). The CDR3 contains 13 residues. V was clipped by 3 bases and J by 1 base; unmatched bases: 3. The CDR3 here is CAWRTGLSYEQYF. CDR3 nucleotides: TGTGCCTGGAGGACAGGGCTATCCTACGAGCAGTACTTC. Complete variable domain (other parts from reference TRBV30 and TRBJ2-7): SQTIHQWPATLVQPVGSPLSLECTVEGTSNPNLYWYRQAAGRGLQLLFYSVGIGQISSEVPQNLSASRPQDRQFILSSKKLLLSDSGFYLCAWRTGLSYEQYFGPGTRLTVT.

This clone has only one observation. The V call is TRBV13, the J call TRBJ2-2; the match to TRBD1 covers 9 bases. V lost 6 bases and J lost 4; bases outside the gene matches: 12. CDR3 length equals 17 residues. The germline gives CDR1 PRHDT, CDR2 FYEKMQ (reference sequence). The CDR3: CASSFISDRGSTGELFF. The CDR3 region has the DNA TGTGCCAGCAGTTTCATAAGCGACAGGGGGAGCACCGGGGAGCTGTTTTTT. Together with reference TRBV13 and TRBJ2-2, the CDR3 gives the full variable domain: AAGVIQSPRHLIKEKRETATLKCYPIPRHDTVYWYQQGPGQDPQFLISFYEKMQSDKGSIPDRFSAQQFSDYHSELNMSSLELGDSALYFCASSFISDRGSTGELFFGEGSRLTVL.

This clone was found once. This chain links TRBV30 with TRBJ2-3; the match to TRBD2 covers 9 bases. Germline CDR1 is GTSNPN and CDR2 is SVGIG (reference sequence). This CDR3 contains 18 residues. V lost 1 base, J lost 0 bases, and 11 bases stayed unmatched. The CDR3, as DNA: TGTGCCTGGAGTGCGTTAGCAGCGCGGGGGGGCAGCACAGATACGCAGTATTTT. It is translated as CAWSALAARGGSTDTQYF.

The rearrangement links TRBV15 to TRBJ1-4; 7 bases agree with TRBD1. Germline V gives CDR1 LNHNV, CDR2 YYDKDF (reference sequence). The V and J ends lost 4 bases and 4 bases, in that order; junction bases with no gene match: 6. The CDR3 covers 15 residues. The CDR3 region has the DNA TGTGCCACCAGCAAAGGGACAGAAGATAATGAAAAACTGTTTTTT. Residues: CATSKGTEDNEKLFF. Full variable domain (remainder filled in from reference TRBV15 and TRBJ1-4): DAMVIQNPRYQVTQFGKPVTLSCSQTLNHNVMYWYQQKSSQAPKLLFHYYDKDFNNEADTPDNFQSRRPNTSFCFLDIRSPGLGDTAMYLCATSKGTEDNEKLFFGSGTQLSVL.